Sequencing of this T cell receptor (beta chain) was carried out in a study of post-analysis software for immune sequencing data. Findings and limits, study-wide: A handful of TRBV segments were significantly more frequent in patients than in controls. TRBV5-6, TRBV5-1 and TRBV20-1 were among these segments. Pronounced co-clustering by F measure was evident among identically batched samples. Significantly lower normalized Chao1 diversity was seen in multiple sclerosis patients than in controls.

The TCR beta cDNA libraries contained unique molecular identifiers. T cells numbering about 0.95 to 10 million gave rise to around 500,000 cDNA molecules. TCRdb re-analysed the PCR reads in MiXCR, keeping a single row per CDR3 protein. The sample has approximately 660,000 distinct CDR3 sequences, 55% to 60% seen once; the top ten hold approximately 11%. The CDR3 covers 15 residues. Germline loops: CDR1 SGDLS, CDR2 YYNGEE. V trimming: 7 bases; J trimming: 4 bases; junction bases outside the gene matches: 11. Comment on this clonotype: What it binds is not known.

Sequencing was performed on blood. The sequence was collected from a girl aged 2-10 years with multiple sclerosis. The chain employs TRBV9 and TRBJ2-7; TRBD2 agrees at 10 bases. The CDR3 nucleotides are TGTGCCAGCGGCGCTTCCGGGACTAGCGATTACGAGCAGTACTTC. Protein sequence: CASGASGTSDYEQYF.